Presented here are 19 T cell receptor beta chains from one specimen sequenced in a study of T-cell memory formation after mild COVID-19. TCRdb re-analysed the 5' RACE reads in MiXCR, keeping a single row per CDR3 protein. The sample lists about 140,000 distinct CDR3 sequences; roughly 14% were seen once. Sequencing used PBMCs or a T cell subset sorted from them (not recorded which). Receptors originate from an adult woman who had mild COVID-19 (a few samples of this study predate the infection). Cell type and time point are not known.

In this sample, this clonotype turned up a few times. The V gene is TRBV11-3, the J gene TRBJ2-7; no clear D. V dropped 6 bases and J dropped 5 bases, with 8 bases sitting between them. CDR1 and CDR2 from the germline V gene are SGHNT and YENEEA. The CDR3 is 11 residues long. The CDR3 sequence is CASSYTHEQYF. The CDR3 DNA is TGTGCCAGCAGTTATACCCACGAGCAGTACTTC.

There are a few counts of this clonotype. This chain uses TRBV24-1 with TRBJ2-1; weak D call: TRBD1 (6 bases). The CDR3 extends over 17 amino acids. Per germline, CDR1 KGHDR and CDR2 SFDVKD. The germline V and J ends were trimmed by 3 bases and 0 bases, with 14 bases remaining between them. This chain's CDR3 is CATSDMGRGDSYNEQFF. In DNA, the CDR3 is TGTGCCACCAGTGATATGGGCAGGGGCGACTCCTACAATGAGCAGTTCTTC.

This chain links TRBV5-1 with TRBJ2-5; 10 bases match TRBD1. Germline CDR1 reads SGHRS; CDR2 reads YFSETQ. This CDR3 is 16 amino acids long. V was clipped by 4 bases and J by 2 bases; unmatched bases: 8. The CDR3 protein is CASSQTGTGAQETQYF. The CDR3 DNA sequence: TGCGCCAGCAGCCAGACCGGGACAGGGGCGCAAGAGACCCAGTACTTC.

This clonotype was counted at least ten times. This chain uses TRBV4-2 with TRBJ2-7, with a possible D match to TRBD2 (7 bases). V shed 4 bases and J shed 0 bases, with 16 bases lying between them. The germline CDR1 and CDR2 sequences are LGHNA and YNFKEQ. The CDR3 loop spans 16 amino acids. This chain's CDR3 is CASSPRGRGDSYEQYF. CDR3 DNA sequence: TGTGCCAGCAGCCCCAGAGGGAGGGGGGACTCCTACGAGCAGTACTTC.

The V and J genes are TRBV2 and TRBJ1-1; D is undetermined. V lost 2 bases, J lost 1 base, and 8 bases lay in between. Germline-derived CDR1 and CDR2 are SNHLY and FYNNEI. This CDR3 contains 14 residues. CDR3 in DNA: TGTGCCAGCAGTGAACGGCCTGAGAACACTGAAGCTTTCTTT. As protein: CASSERPENTEAFF.

The chain joins TRBV20-1 to TRBJ2-7, with 11 nucleotides matching TRBD2. Germline-derived CDR1 and CDR2 are DFQATT and SNEGSKA (reference sequence). V was clipped by 5 bases and J by 5 bases; unmatched bases: 8. The CDR3 loop spans 14 amino acids. CDR3 coding DNA: TGCAGTGCTGAAGGGACTAGCGGCCCCCACGAGCAGTACTTC. Protein sequence: CSAEGTSGPHEQYF.

This chain uses TRBV2 with TRBJ2-4; 9 nucleotides line up with TRBD1. CDR1 is SNHLY, CDR2 FYNNEI, per germline. Trimming removed 5 bases from V and 2 bases from J; junction bases left unmatched: 4. This CDR3 spans 15 amino acids. The CDR3 spells CASSIQGASKNIQYF. For the CDR3, the DNA is TGTGCCAGCAGTATACAGGGGGCATCCAAAAACATTCAGTACTTC.

This chain links TRBV3-1 with TRBJ2-4; TRBD1 aligns across 8 bases. The trim removed 4 bases at V and 4 bases at J, leaving 3 bases unmatched. CDR1 and CDR2 from the germline V gene are LGHDT and YNNKEL (reference sequence). The CDR3 is 14 residues long. DNA for the CDR3: TGTGCCAGCAGCCGGACAGGGTTAAAAAACATTCAGTACTTC. Amino acids: CASSRTGLKNIQYF. The full variable domain, completed using reference TRBV3-1 and TRBJ2-4, is DTAVSQTPKYLVTQMGNDKSIKCEQNLGHDTMYWYKQDSKKFLKIMFSYNNKELIINETVPNRFSPKSPDKAHLNLHINSLELGDSAVYFCASSRTGLKNIQYFGAGTRLSVL.

In this sample, this clonotype turned up a few times. V is TRBV6-5 and J is TRBJ1-1; 7 nucleotides line up with TRBD1. J lost 4 bases, V lost 10 bases, and 9 bases had no gene match. Germline V CDR1 and CDR2: MNHEY, SVGAGI. The CDR3 consists of 13 residues. DNA for the CDR3: TGTGCCACAGGACAGGACCCCTCCACTGAAGCTTTCTTT. It specifies CATGQDPSTEAFF.

This clonotype occurred a few times. The chain has TRBV20-1 and TRBJ2-1, with D maybe TRBD2 (5 bases). V gave up 3 bases and J gave up 8 bases, with 11 bases separating them. The CDR3 has 12 residues. CDR1 DFQATT and CDR2 SNEGSKA come from the germline V gene (reference sequence). The CDR3 bases are TGCAGTGCTAGGCAACTAGTCTATGAGCAGTTCTTC. Amino acid sequence: CSARQLVYEQFF.

This clonotype was seen a handful of times. V usage is TRBV5-6 and J usage is TRBJ2-2; TRBD2 might be the D (5 bases). V was pared by 4 bases and J by 0 bases, with 16 bases between. The germline V gene has CDR1 SGHDT and CDR2 YYEEEE. This CDR3 has 17 residues. CDR3 sequence: CASSPIGLLTNTGELFF. The DNA for the CDR3 is TGTGCCAGCAGCCCAATTGGACTTCTGACGAACACCGGGGAGCTGTTTTTT.

As DNA, the CDR3 is TGTGCCAGCAGTTTGCGGCCCACAGCAATGAACACTGAAGCTTTCTTT. Translated: CASSLRPTAMNTEAFF. The rearrangement uses TRBV12-3 or TRBV12-4 and TRBJ1-1; no reliable D call. The length of the CDR3 is 16 residues. Between the trimmed V and J ends, which lost 3 bases and 0 bases, there was a span of 14 bases.

The chain links TRBV4-1 to TRBJ1-3; D is possibly TRBD1 (6 bases). Germline V gene data show CDR1 as MGHRA and CDR2 as YSYEKL. The CDR3 is 15 residues long. V lost 4 bases and J lost 0, with 10 bases in between. The CDR3 DNA is TGCGCCAGCAGCCGGGGGACACTCTCTGGAAACACCATATATTTT. It is translated as CASSRGTLSGNTIYF.

J is TRBJ2-3 and V is TRBV6-5, with TRBD2 matching 8 bases. CDR1 is MNHEY, CDR2 SVGAGI, per germline. The CDR3 extends over 17 amino acids. The V gene end was trimmed by 2 bases and the J gene end by 2 bases; junction bases not matched to a gene: 9. The CDR3 nucleotides are TGTGCCAGCAGTTACGAGGCTAGCGGGTACCCCACAGATACGCAGTATTTT. It translates to CASSYEASGYPTDTQYF.

In its sample, this clonotype was seen many times. The chain has TRBV5-1 and TRBJ2-1; D is ambiguous. The germline CDR1 and CDR2 sequences are SGHRS and YFSETQ. This CDR3 is 16 amino acids long. The germline V and J ends were trimmed by 0 bases and 5 bases, with 15 bases remaining between them. CDR3 protein: CASSLEVVAANNEQFF. The CDR3 nucleotides read TGCGCCAGCAGCTTGGAAGTGGTTGCCGCCAACAATGAGCAGTTCTTC.

This clonotype appeared many times. The gene calls are TRBV7-9 and TRBJ2-7; 9 bases fit TRBD1. This CDR3 comprises 16 residues. Germline V CDR1 and CDR2: SEHNR, FQNEAQ (reference sequence). The junction had 6 bases not matched to a gene; V was cut back by 1 base and J by 2 bases. The CDR3 DNA sequence: TGTGCCAGCAGCTTAGGCCGGGACAGGGTGACCTACGAGCAGTACTTC. Its translation: CASSLGRDRVTYEQYF.

This sequence joins TRBV24-1 and TRBJ2-7; no reliable D call. Looked up from germline, CDR1 is KGHDR and CDR2 is SFDVKD. V was cut by 3 bases and J by 5 bases, with 10 bases left in between. The CDR3 totals 13 residues. The DNA of the CDR3 is TGTGCCACCAGTGATCTCGACGGCAACGAGCAGTACTTC. Translated: CATSDLDGNEQYF.

The chain is built from TRBV4-1 and TRBJ1-5; maybe TRBD1 (6 bases). The germline V and J ends were trimmed by 4 bases and 6 bases, with 16 bases remaining between them. Looked up from germline, CDR1 is MGHRA and CDR2 is YSYEKL. The CDR3 covers 15 residues. The CDR3 region has the DNA TGCGCCAGCAGCCCGTGGTTGGGGGCAGGTCAGCCCCAGCATTTT. Encoded protein: CASSPWLGAGQPQHF.

Many counts were recorded for this clonotype. The V call is TRBV12-3 or TRBV12-4, the J call TRBJ2-2; weak D call: TRBD2 (6 bases). V lost 5 bases and J lost 0, with 10 bases in between. There are 15 residues in the CDR3. The chain's CDR3 is CASSNSGSNTGELFF. The CDR3 coding sequence is TGTGCCAGCAGTAATAGCGGCTCGAACACCGGGGAGCTGTTTTTT.